Each of the 27 T cell receptor beta chains below was sequenced from the same sample in a study of beta chain features in type 1 diabetes. Study-level findings and limits: Researchers report that Type 1 diabetes patients had moderately but significantly shorter TCRB CDR3s across all four CD4+ subsets.

These TCRs' antigens remain unknown. Of the isolated RNA, all was reverse transcribed, and so the sequenced material was expressed TCRB transcripts. Using immunoSEQ multiplex PCR, the repertoire was profiled, and TCRdb retains in-frame clones only, with some absent. The table records more than 250,000 clones, 20% of them present only once. Input material: naive CD4+ T cells from blood. All receptors derive from a middle-aged woman with type 1 diabetes.

For the CDR3, the DNA is TGTGCCAGCAGTCGGACAGGGGGCGTCTATGGCTACACCTTC. It yields the protein CASSRTGGVYGYTF. The V gene is TRBV7-3, the J gene TRBJ1-2; TRBD1 agrees at 11 bases. The junction had 4 bases not matched to a gene; V was cut back by 6 bases and J by 4 bases. CDR3 length equals 14 residues. Per germline, CDR1 SGHTA and CDR2 FQGTGA.

This clone was seen only a few times. The chain recombines TRBV9 with TRBJ2-5; TRBD2 matches at 7 bases. Germline V gene sequence: CDR1 SGDLS, CDR2 YYNGEE. J lost 5 bases, V lost 0 bases, and 7 bases had no gene match. This CDR3 spans 15 amino acids. The CDR3 DNA sequence: TGTGCCAGCAGCGTAGCGTTAGCGGGTGCGGAGACCCAGTACTTC. Translated: CASSVALAGAETQYF.

This sequence joins TRBV2 and TRBJ2-4; 9 bases are shared with TRBD1. This CDR3 contains 16 residues. Trimming at V came to 5 bases and at J to 0 bases, leaving 5 bases not matched to a gene. Germline V CDR1 and CDR2: SNHLY, FYNNEI. For the CDR3, the DNA is TGTGCCAGCAGTAAACAGGGGGCGTCAGCCAAAAACATTCAGTACTTC. Translating gives CASSKQGASAKNIQYF.

The chain carries TRBV28 and TRBJ2-7; no clear D gene. The germline V gene encodes CDR1 MDHEN and CDR2 SYDVKM. Between the trimmed V and J ends, which lost 2 bases and 1 base, there was a span of 3 bases. CDR3 length: 12 residues. In nucleotides, the CDR3 is TGTGCCAGCAGTTTAGTATCCTACGAGCAGTACTTC. This translates into CASSLVSYEQYF.

The rearrangement links TRBV9 to TRBJ1-3; D is unresolved. The CDR3 has 14 residues. CDR1 is SGDLS, CDR2 YYNGEE, per germline. Deletions cut 7 bases from V and 4 bases from J, with 15 bases between. The CDR3 spells CASAAFSGGNTIYF. The DNA of the CDR3 is TGTGCCAGCGCGGCATTCTCCGGGGGAAACACCATATATTTT.

The chain couples TRBV25-1 to TRBJ1-1; the D is unclear. This CDR3 has 13 residues. Between the trimmed V and J ends, which lost 4 bases and 1 base, there was a span of 7 bases. The germline V gene has CDR1 MGHDK and CDR2 SYGVNS. CDR3: CASSVLRNTEAFF. CDR3 bases: TGTGCCAGCAGTGTTCTCAGGAACACTGAAGCTTTCTTT. The whole variable domain, filled in from reference TRBV25-1 and TRBJ1-1, reads EADIYQTPRYLVIGTGKKITLECSQTMGHDKMYWYQQDPGMELHLIHYSYGVNSTEKGDLSSESTVSRIRTEHFPLTLESARPSHTSQYLCASSVLRNTEAFFGQGTRLTVV.

This clone has just a few counts. The chain links TRBV6-5 to TRBJ1-1, with 7 bases aligning to TRBD1. The CDR3 runs 15 residues. Germline V gives CDR1 MNHEY, CDR2 SVGAGI. The V gene end was trimmed by 4 bases and the J gene end by 4 bases; junction bases not matched to a gene: 9. Here the CDR3 reads CASSSATGAPTEAFF. In DNA, the CDR3 is TGTGCCAGCAGTTCTGCTACAGGGGCCCCCACTGAAGCTTTCTTT.

This clone appeared a few times. The V call is TRBV19, the J call TRBJ2-1; the D is unclear. Deletions cut 5 bases from V and 8 bases from J, with 10 bases between. Germline values: CDR1 LNHDA, CDR2 SQIVND (reference sequence). This CDR3 is built from 12 residues. The CDR3 region has the DNA TGTGCCAGTAGTTCAAGACTGGATGAGCAGTTCTTC. Protein sequence: CASSSRLDEQFF.

Only a few counts were recorded for this clone. The chain uses TRBV29-1 and TRBJ2-1, with 13 nucleotides matching TRBD2. V was clipped by 6 bases and J by 0 bases; unmatched bases: 14. The V gene's germline CDR1 is SQVTM and CDR2 ANQGSEA. CDR3 size: 19 residues. The DNA of the CDR3 is TGCAGCGTCGGGCGAGGACTAGCGGGAGTCATGACCTCCTACAATGAGCAGTTCTTC. Its protein product is CSVGRGLAGVMTSYNEQFF.

The V gene is TRBV19, the J gene TRBJ1-1, with D perhaps TRBD1 (5 bases). Germline V gene sequence: CDR1 LNHDA, CDR2 SQIVND (reference sequence). V lost 2 bases and J 3 bases, leaving 10 bases between the germline ends. The CDR3 has 14 amino acids. The CDR3 nucleotides read TGTGCCAGTAGTATACTGGGGCCTGACACTGAAGCTTTCTTT. It yields the protein CASSILGPDTEAFF. The full variable domain, its missing parts supplied by reference TRBV19 and TRBJ1-1, is DGGITQSPKYLFRKEGQNVTLSCEQNLNHDAMYWYRQDPGQGLRLIYYSQIVNDFQKGDIAEGYSVSREKKESFPLTVTSAQKNPTAFYLCASSILGPDTEAFFGQGTRLTVV.

The chain combines TRBV7-2 with TRBJ2-5, with D possibly matching TRBD2 (6 bases). The germline CDR1 and CDR2 sequences are SGHTA and FQGNSA. V lost 5 bases, J lost 4 bases, and 11 bases lay in between. The CDR3 has 13 amino acids. CDR3 bases: TGTGCCAGCAGCCCGCGGAGGGGAGAGACCCAGTACTTC. Amino acid sequence: CASSPRRGETQYF. Full variable domain (missing parts from reference TRBV7-2 and TRBJ2-5): GAGVSQSPSNKVTEKGKDVELRCDPISGHTALYWYRQSLGQGLEFLIYFQGNSAPDKSGLPSDRFSAERTGGSVSTLTIQRTQQEDSAVYLCASSPRRGETQYFGPGTRLLVL.

The table lists this clone with a few counts. The chain links TRBV5-6 to TRBJ2-2; 8 nucleotides agree with TRBD1. Germline lookup yields CDR1 SGHDT and CDR2 YYEEEE. V lost 4 bases to trimming and J lost 7 bases; unmatched junction nucleotides: 9. The CDR3 has 15 amino acids. The CDR3 DNA sequence: TGTGCCAGCAGCACTCGACGGACAGGGAACGGGGAGCTGTTTTTT. This translates into CASSTRRTGNGELFF.

The chain carries TRBV18 and TRBJ2-7, with 10 bases identical to TRBD1. The CDR3 is made up of 18 amino acids. Germline V lookup: CDR1 KGHSH, CDR2 LQKENI. J gave up 1 base and V 5 bases, and 14 bases lay outside the gene matches. The CDR3 spells CASSTQGPGTGVSYEQYF. The DNA for the CDR3 is TGTGCCAGCTCAACACAGGGCCCCGGGACAGGGGTATCCTACGAGCAGTACTTC. The full variable domain, completed using reference TRBV18 and TRBJ2-7, is NAGVMQNPRHLVRRRGQEARLRCSPMKGHSHVYWYRQLPEEGLKFMVYLQKENIIDESGMPKERFSAEFPKEGPSILRIQQVVRGDSAAYFCASSTQGPGTGVSYEQYFGPGTRLTVT.

This clone was counted a few times. V usage is TRBV7-2 and J usage is TRBJ1-2; TRBD1 matches 9 bases. The junction had 8 bases not matched to a gene; V was cut back by 5 bases and J by 4 bases. This CDR3 has 15 residues. Looked up from germline, CDR1 is SGHTA and CDR2 is FQGNSA. The CDR3 is CASSPGTGSRYGYTF. DNA of the CDR3: TGTGCCAGCAGCCCTGGGACAGGGAGCCGCTATGGCTACACCTTC.

This clone was seen only once. Here the CDR3 DNA reads TGTGCCAGCTCGATGCGACAGGCCGAGACCCAGTACTTC. Its translation: CASSMRQAETQYF. The chain recombines TRBV18 with TRBJ2-5; perhaps TRBD1 as D (6 bases). Germline CDR1 is KGHSH and CDR2 is LQKENI. Trimming took off 6 bases at V and 5 bases at J, with 13 bases between the two ends. The CDR3 contains 13 residues.

This clone has only a few counts. The chain uses TRBV7-9 and TRBJ2-3, with D unclear. The germline gives CDR1 SEHNR, CDR2 FQNEAQ (reference sequence). This CDR3 spans 14 amino acids. The V and J ends lost 5 bases and 0 bases respectively, with 9 bases between them. CDR3 in DNA: TGTGCCAGCAGCCTTGATAGTAGCACAGATACGCAGTATTTT. Translation gives CASSLDSSTDTQYF. Full variable domain (missing parts from reference TRBV7-9 and TRBJ2-3): DTGVSQNPRHKITKRGQNVTFRCDPISEHNRLYWYRQTLGQGPEFLTYFQNEAQLEKSRLLSDRFSAERPKGSFSTLEIQRTEQGDSAMYLCASSLDSSTDTQYFGPGTRLTVL.

This clone was seen more than once but under ten times. V is TRBV7-2 and J is TRBJ2-7, with D possibly TRBD1 on 5 matching bases. In germline, CDR1 is SGHTA, CDR2 FQGNSA. V lost 5 bases and J 5 bases, leaving 16 bases between the germline ends. The CDR3 has 14 residues. DNA of the CDR3: TGTGCCAGCAGCCGAGACCAGGGATTCGACGAGCAGTACTTC. Translated: CASSRDQGFDEQYF.

The CDR3 protein is CASRGLAGATGANVLTF. The CDR3 DNA reads as TGTGCCAGCAGGGGACTAGCGGGAGCTACGGGGGCCAACGTCCTGACTTTC. V gene TRBV19 combines with J gene TRBJ2-6; the match to TRBD2 covers 14 bases. This CDR3 is 17 amino acids long. V lost 9 bases, J lost 4 bases, and 8 bases stayed unmatched. Germline loops: CDR1 LNHDA, CDR2 SQIVND (reference sequence).

The V gene is TRBV5-1, the J gene TRBJ1-1; D is uncertain. Germline V gene sequence: CDR1 SGHRS, CDR2 YFSETQ. The CDR3 contains 14 residues. V lost 4 bases, J lost 1 base, and 11 bases lay in between. The CDR3 region has the DNA TGCGCCAGCAGCGGAGGGAGTGGGAACACTGAAGCTTTCTTT. This translates into CASSGGSGNTEAFF.

The chain has TRBV15 and TRBJ2-7, with no clear D. The germline V gene has CDR1 LNHNV and CDR2 YYDKDF (reference sequence). The V gene lost 0 bases and the J gene lost 3 bases, with 15 bases spanning the gap. The CDR3 consists of 16 residues. The chain's CDR3 is CATSRDRSPPGYEQYF. CDR3 in DNA: TGTGCCACCAGCAGAGATCGAAGCCCTCCAGGCTACGAGCAGTACTTC.

V is TRBV29-1 and J is TRBJ1-2; D not certain. Trimming shortened V by 5 bases and J by 3 bases, and 10 bases separated the two germline ends. This CDR3 comprises 12 residues. Looked up from germline, CDR1 is SQVTM and CDR2 is ANQGSEA. Here the CDR3 reads CSVSQVDYGYTF. As DNA, the CDR3 is TGCAGCGTTTCTCAGGTTGACTATGGCTACACCTTC.

This clone was detected a few times. This chain's CDR3 is CASSFNRGIYGYTF. DNA of the CDR3: TGTGCCAGCAGTTTCAATAGGGGGATCTATGGCTACACCTTC. The chain carries TRBV27 and TRBJ1-2; maybe TRBD1 (6 bases). Germline CDR1 and CDR2: MNHEY and SMNVEV (reference sequence). Trimming left V 3 bases short and J 4 bases short, with 12 bases between. The CDR3 is 14 residues long.

V is TRBV5-1 and J is TRBJ2-6; no definite D call. V was cut by 0 bases and J by 2 bases, with 6 bases left in between. This CDR3 is 15 amino acids long. CDR1 and CDR2 from the germline V gene are SGHRS and YFSETQ. The DNA for the CDR3 is TGCGCCAGCAGCTTGGCTATGACTGGGGCCAACGTCCTGACTTTC. This sequence encodes CASSLAMTGANVLTF.

As to this clone: At the DNA level, this CDR3 is encoded by other sequences in the same sample as well. The chain is built from TRBV5-1 and TRBJ1-2; TRBD1 might be the D (6 bases). The CDR3 runs 12 residues. Germline V gene lookup returns CDR1 SGHRS and CDR2 YFSETQ. Trimming took 0 bases from V and 6 from J, leaving 6 bases between them. The CDR3 DNA reads as TGCGCCAGCAGCTTGGACAGGGATGGCTACACCTTC. Protein sequence: CASSLDRDGYTF.

This sequence joins TRBV6-6 and TRBJ1-1, with unresolved D. Per germline, CDR1 MNHNY and CDR2 SVGAGI (reference sequence). The CDR3 contains 11 residues. Deletions cut 4 bases from V and 5 bases from J, with 5 bases between. The CDR3 DNA reads TGTGCCAGCAGTTCGGAGACTGAAGCTTTCTTT. Protein sequence: CASSSETEAFF.

The chain links TRBV9 to TRBJ1-2, with 7 bases aligning to TRBD1. This CDR3 has 14 residues. Germline V CDR1 and CDR2: SGDLS, YYNGEE. The trim removed 3 bases at V and 1 base at J, leaving 3 bases unmatched. Written as DNA, the CDR3 is TGTGCCAGCAGCGCGACAGGGCTTAACTATGGCTACACCTTC. Residues: CASSATGLNYGYTF. Full variable domain (remainder filled in from reference TRBV9 and TRBJ1-2): DSGVTQTPKHLITATGQRVTLRCSPRSGDLSVYWYQQSLDQGLQFLIQYYNGEERAKGNILERFSAQQFPDLHSELNLSSLELGDSALYFCASSATGLNYGYTFGSGTRLTVV.

The chain is built from TRBV29-1 and TRBJ2-5; the D gene is possibly TRBD2 (6 bases). The germline V gene has CDR1 SQVTM and CDR2 ANQGSEA. CDR3 length: 12 residues. Trimming pared 7 bases from V and 2 bases from J, leaving 11 bases between. In DNA form, the CDR3 reads TGCAGCGCCTCGGGAGCTCAAGAGACCCAGTACTTC. Residues: CSASGAQETQYF.